This T cell receptor beta chain appears in the sequencing data of a study of radiotherapy plus CTLA-4 blockade in lung cancer. About the research overall: For 15% to 20% of patients, objective responses occurred, and about 30% had disease control.

Produced via immunoSEQ multiplex PCR; TCRdb's table is partial and in-frame only. The sample holds about 84,000 clones, about two thirds seen once. CDR3 length: 13 amino acids. CDR1 SGHKS and CDR2 YYEKEE come from the germline V gene (reference sequence). Trimming shortened V by 4 bases and J by 1 base, and 8 bases separated the two germline ends. A note on this clone: Its antigen is not known.

Points from the study as a whole: Tumor-derived TCR clones expanded in blood after radiotherapy plus ipilimumab. Reports identified early blood T cell clone dynamics, with interferon-beta, as the best response predictor.

The sequence was collected from a human donor with non-small cell lung cancer that progressed on radiotherapy plus ipilimumab. Here the sequenced sample was peripheral blood, taken from a patient treated with radiotherapy plus ipilimumab. The V and J genes are TRBV5-5 and TRBJ1-1; D is undetermined. The DNA of the CDR3 is TGTGCCAGCAGCCATGGACCGAACACTGAAGCTTTCTTT. Protein: CASSHGPNTEAFF.